The T cell receptor beta chain described here comes from a study of memory CD4+ T cells and cytomegalovirus serostatus. Study conclusions and caveats: The CMV-associated TCR signature appears largely within the CD4+ memory repertoire. Median bootstrapped AUC for CMV status was about 0.96 originally, approximately 0.91 US-trained.

Single viable CD3+CD4+CD8-CD45RO+ cells were sorted as the memory CD4+ T cells. Total CD4+ T cells were enriched by CD4 positive selection. A remark on this clone: No antigen is known for it.

Some clones are missing from TCRdb's copy, which holds only in-frame ones; the method was immunoSEQ multiplex PCR. Seen here are about 50,000 clones, around four fifths observed once, and the top ten hold approximately 0.6%. This CDR3 contains 14 residues. Trimming cost V 8 bases and J 1 base; bases outside gene matches: 9. From germline, CDR1 is SQVTM and CDR2 ANQGSEA. The sequenced material came from memory CD4+ T cells from blood. The V gene is TRBV29-1, the J gene TRBJ2-7; 9 bases align to TRBD1. The TCR sequence derives from an adult in good health and CMV-seronegative. Here the CDR3 reads CSFCPGTGSYEQYF. CDR3 nucleotide sequence: TGCAGCTTCTGCCCCGGGACAGGGTCCTACGAGCAGTACTTC.